Below, 18 T cell receptor beta chains from the same sample are listed, as sequenced in a study of T cell changes during pregnancy in multiple sclerosis. The table came from immunoSEQ multiplex PCR; TCRdb's copy has only in-frame clones and leaves some out. The sample lists tens of thousands of clones; about 87% were seen once. The sample in question was peripheral blood, obtained in the first trimester of pregnancy. The source is a female donor in good health, enrolled as a control in a pregnancy study.

This clone came up once. The genes are TRBV28 and TRBJ2-5; TRBD2 matches 13 bases. The germline CDR1 and CDR2 sequences are MDHEN and SYDVKM. The CDR3 spans 17 residues. Trimming removed 6 bases from V and 5 bases from J; junction bases left unmatched: 12. The CDR3 DNA reads as TGTGCCAGCAGCCCGGGACTAGCGGGATGGGGGACTGAGACCCAGTACTTC. It is translated as CASSPGLAGWGTETQYF.

The V gene is TRBV5-1, the J gene TRBJ1-3, with D perhaps matching TRBD1 (5 bases). Deletions cut 0 bases from V and 4 bases from J, with 11 bases between. In germline, CDR1 is SGHRS, CDR2 YFSETQ. CDR3 size: 15 residues. Written as DNA, the CDR3 is TGCGCCAGCAGCTTGGCCACAGGACCAGGAAACACCATATATTTT. Translated, it gives CASSLATGPGNTIYF.

The chain combines TRBV9 with TRBJ2-7; 7 bases match TRBD2. The V and J ends lost 0 bases and 3 bases, in that order; junction bases with no gene match: 12. CDR3 length equals 17 residues. Germline lookup yields CDR1 SGDLS and CDR2 YYNGEE. CDR3 DNA: TGTGCCAGCAGCGTAGTGGATAGCGGGCCCCCCTTCTACGAGCAGTACTTC. Translating gives CASSVVDSGPPFYEQYF. Filled out from reference TRBV9 and TRBJ2-7, the complete variable domain reads DSGVTQTPKHLITATGQRVTLRCSPRSGDLSVYWYQQSLDQGLQFLIQYYNGEERAKGNILERFSAQQFPDLHSELNLSSLELGDSALYFCASSVVDSGPPFYEQYFGPGTRLTVT.

Only one count was recorded for this clone. The genes are TRBV18 and TRBJ1-3; D remains unclear. Trimming removed 0 bases from V and 1 base from J, with 10 bases in between. Germline CDR1 and CDR2: KGHSH and LQKENI. The CDR3 contains 16 residues. The CDR3 region is CASSPPPGSSGNTIYF. In DNA form, the CDR3 reads TGTGCCAGCTCACCACCTCCGGGATCGTCTGGAAACACCATATATTTT. Using reference TRBV18 and TRBJ1-3 for the parts outside the CDR3, the full variable domain is NAGVMQNPRHLVRRRGQEARLRCSPMKGHSHVYWYRQLPEEGLKFMVYLQKENIIDESGMPKERFSAEFPKEGPSILRIQQVVRGDSAAYFCASSPPPGSSGNTIYFGEGSWLTVV.

For the CDR3, the DNA is TGTGCCAGCGGCGGGGGGGACACTGAAGCTTTCTTT. Protein: CASGGGDTEAFF. The chain uses TRBV9 and TRBJ1-1, with D possibly being TRBD1 (5 bases). The CDR3 extends over 12 amino acids. Per germline, CDR1 SGDLS and CDR2 YYNGEE. V dropped 7 bases and J dropped 3 bases, with 10 bases sitting between them.

J is TRBJ2-7 and V is TRBV29-1, with 9 positions matching TRBD2. The CDR3 loop spans 13 amino acids. After removal of 4 bases from V and 3 bases from J, the junction contained 4 bases not matched to a gene. Germline CDR1 and CDR2: SQVTM and ANQGSEA. The CDR3 sequence is CSVASGGIYEQYF. CDR3 DNA: TGCAGCGTTGCCAGCGGGGGGATCTACGAGCAGTACTTC.

This chain joins TRBV19 and TRBJ1-1; D is unresolved. The CDR3 has 13 residues. Germline CDR1 LNHDA, CDR2 SQIVND (reference sequence). With 4 bases removed from V and 4 bases from J, the gap between germline ends came to 10 bases. The CDR3: CASSTGVATEAFF. The CDR3 DNA sequence: TGTGCCAGTAGTACCGGGGTGGCCACTGAAGCTTTCTTT. Full variable domain (outside the CDR3, taken from reference TRBV19 and TRBJ1-1): DGGITQSPKYLFRKEGQNVTLSCEQNLNHDAMYWYRQDPGQGLRLIYYSQIVNDFQKGDIAEGYSVSREKKESFPLTVTSAQKNPTAFYLCASSTGVATEAFFGQGTRLTVV.

V and J are TRBV6-1 and TRBJ1-4; tentative D call: TRBD1 (6 bases). Trimming removed 4 bases from V and 4 bases from J, with 13 bases in between. Germline-derived CDR1 and CDR2 are MNHNS and SASEGT. The CDR3 has 15 residues. CDR3 region: CASSVQQGSNEKLFF. The CDR3 bases are TGTGCCAGCAGTGTCCAACAGGGTAGTAATGAAAAACTGTTTTTT.

The chain combines TRBV5-6 with TRBJ1-2; 8 bases are a match to TRBD1. This CDR3 spans 16 amino acids. The V gene's germline CDR1 is SGHDT and CDR2 YYEEEE. V gave up 0 bases and J gave up 2 bases; unmatched junction bases: 6. This CDR3 reads CASSLAPTGANYGYTF. CDR3 nucleotides: TGTGCCAGCAGCTTGGCCCCGACAGGGGCCAACTATGGCTACACCTTC.

The chain couples TRBV5-1 to TRBJ2-7; D unclear. Between the trimmed V and J ends, which lost 4 bases and 1 base, there was a span of 12 bases. This CDR3 has 14 amino acids. The V gene's germline CDR1 is SGHRS and CDR2 YFSETQ. The CDR3: CASSSSLLSYEQYF. The CDR3 DNA reads TGCGCCAGCAGCAGTTCACTTCTATCCTACGAGCAGTACTTC.

CDR3 bases: TGTGCCAGCAGCGTAAAGGAGGGGCGCGGGGATACGCAGTATTTT. It translates to CASSVKEGRGDTQYF. The chain couples TRBV9 to TRBJ2-3, with TRBD2 as a possible D gene (6 bases). Trimming cost V 1 base and J 6 bases, with 15 bases left between them. Germline-derived CDR1 and CDR2 are SGDLS and YYNGEE. The CDR3 contains 15 residues.

The chain couples TRBV6-4 to TRBJ1-2; weak D call: TRBD1 (5 bases). Trimming took 4 bases from V and 8 from J, leaving 11 bases between them. Looked up from germline, CDR1 is MRHNA and CDR2 is SNTAGT. The CDR3 extends over 12 amino acids. The CDR3 DNA reads as TGTGCCAGCAGTGCCTGGGGGGAAGGCTACACCTTC. This sequence encodes CASSAWGEGYTF.

The chain employs TRBV19 and TRBJ2-1; D unclear. The CDR3 runs 11 residues. Trimming pared 7 bases from V and 4 bases from J, leaving 5 bases between. In germline, CDR1 is LNHDA, CDR2 SQIVND (reference sequence). CDR3 sequence (DNA): TGTGCCAGTAAGACTTACAATGAGCAGTTCTTC. Translation gives CASKTYNEQFF.

The rearrangement joins TRBV19 to TRBJ1-5; possibly TRBD1 for D (5 bases). The V end lost 4 bases, the J end lost 2 bases, and 15 bases lay between the germline ends. The CDR3 length is 16 residues. Germline V CDR1 and CDR2: LNHDA, SQIVND (reference sequence). The CDR3 nucleotides read TGTGCCAGTAGTAGTGGGGCAGGCGGCGGCAATCAGCCCCAGCATTTT. It codes for CASSSGAGGGNQPQHF.

The rearrangement uses TRBV7-3 and TRBJ2-1; 9 bases line up with TRBD2. In germline, CDR1 is SGHTA, CDR2 FQGTGA. Germline trimming cut 3 bases from V and 6 bases from J; bases unmatched to any gene: 12. The CDR3 sequence is 17 residues long. CDR3: CASSFLAGGSVANEQFF. The CDR3 DNA follows: TGTGCCAGCAGCTTTCTGGCGGGAGGGAGTGTTGCCAATGAGCAGTTCTTC.

This clone appeared a single time. The gene calls are TRBV7-8 and TRBJ1-1; 9 bases are shared with TRBD1. V gave up 5 bases and J gave up 0 bases; unmatched junction bases: 19. Looked up from germline, CDR1 is SGHVS and CDR2 is FQNEAQ. The CDR3 length is 20 residues. The CDR3: CASSRGTGGVSPFMNTEAFF. The CDR3 nucleotides are TGTGCCAGCAGCAGGGGTACAGGGGGCGTATCCCCCTTCATGAACACTGAAGCTTTCTTT.

The V call is TRBV27, the J call TRBJ1-5, with 8 bases fitting TRBD1. J lost 2 bases, V lost 3 bases, and 3 bases had no gene match. CDR1 and CDR2 from the germline V gene are MNHEY and SMNVEV (reference sequence). This CDR3 is 15 amino acids long. The CDR3 here is CASSFGTGGNQPQHF. The CDR3 bases are TGTGCCAGCAGTTTCGGGACAGGCGGCAATCAGCCCCAGCATTTT.

The J gene is TRBJ2-4, the V gene TRBV5-1; 9 nucleotides align to TRBD1. Germline CDR1 and CDR2: SGHRS and YFSETQ. V lost 0 bases, J lost 2 bases, and 3 bases stayed unmatched. The CDR3 is 16 amino acids. CDR3 bases: TGCGCCAGCAGCTTGGGGGACAGGGTTCCCAAAAACATTCAGTACTTC. It is translated as CASSLGDRVPKNIQYF. Full variable domain (remainder filled in from reference TRBV5-1 and TRBJ2-4): KAGVTQTPRYLIKTRGQQVTLSCSPISGHRSVSWYQQTPGQGLQFLFEYFSETQRNKGNFPGRFSGRQFSNSRSEMNVSTLELGDSALYLCASSLGDRVPKNIQYFGAGTRLSVL.